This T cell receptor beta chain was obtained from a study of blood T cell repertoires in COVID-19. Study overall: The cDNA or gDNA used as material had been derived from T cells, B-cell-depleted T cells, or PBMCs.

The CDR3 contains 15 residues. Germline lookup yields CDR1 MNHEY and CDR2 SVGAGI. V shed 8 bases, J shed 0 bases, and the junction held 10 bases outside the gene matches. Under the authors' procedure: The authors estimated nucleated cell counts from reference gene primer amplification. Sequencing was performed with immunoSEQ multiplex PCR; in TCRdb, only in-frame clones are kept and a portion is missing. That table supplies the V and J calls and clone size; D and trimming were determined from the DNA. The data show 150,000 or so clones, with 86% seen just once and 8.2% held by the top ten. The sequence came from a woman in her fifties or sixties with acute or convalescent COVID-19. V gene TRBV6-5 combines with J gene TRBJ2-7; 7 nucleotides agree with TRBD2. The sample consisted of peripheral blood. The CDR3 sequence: CASLRAGGSSYEQYF. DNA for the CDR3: TGTGCCAGCCTCCGGGCCGGGGGGAGCTCCTACGAGCAGTACTTC.